This T cell receptor (beta chain) emerged from a study of Graves' ophthalmopathy and Graves' hyperthyroidism. About this clonotype: What it binds is unknown.

Overall study findings and caveats: For separating ophthalmopathy from stable hyperthyroidism, a 13-signature model gave 87.88% sensitivity and roughly 79% specificity.

V was pared by 0 bases and J by 0 bases, with 12 bases between. CDR1 and CDR2 from the germline V gene are DFQATT and SNEGSKA (reference sequence). The CDR3 covers 17 residues. The diagnostic workup employed clinical symptoms, serum thyroxine, TRAb, thyroid ultrasound and orbital computed tomography. Researchers took RNA transcripts and amplified TCR beta CDR3 regions from them. Following a first-round RT-PCR that used HTBI primers, a second-round multiplex PCR was carried out. Each CDR3 protein is one row after TCRdb ran MiXCR on the multiplex PCR reads. The data contain under 350,000 distinct CDR3 sequences, roughly a sixth of them singletons.

The sequenced sample consisted of peripheral blood. The clonotype originates from an adult man with Graves' ophthalmopathy. The genes are TRBV20-1 and TRBJ1-6; D gene ambiguous. The CDR3 coding sequence is TGCAGTGCTAGAGACCCTACCGGGAGCTCCTATAATTCACCCCTCCACTTT. Its translation is CSARDPTGSSYNSPLHF.